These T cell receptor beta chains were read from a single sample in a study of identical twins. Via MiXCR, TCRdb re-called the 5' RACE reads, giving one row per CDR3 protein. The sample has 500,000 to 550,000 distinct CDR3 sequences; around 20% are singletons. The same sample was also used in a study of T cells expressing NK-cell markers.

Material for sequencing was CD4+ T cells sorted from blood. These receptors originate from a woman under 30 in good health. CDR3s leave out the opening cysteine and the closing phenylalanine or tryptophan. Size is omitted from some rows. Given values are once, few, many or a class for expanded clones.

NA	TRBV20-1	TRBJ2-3	SARELARSTDTQY
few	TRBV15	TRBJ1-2	ATSREPQGGYGYT
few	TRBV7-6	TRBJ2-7	ASSLADRGHEQY
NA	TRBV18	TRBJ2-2	ASSAHGLTGTVNTGELF
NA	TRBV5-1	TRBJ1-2	ASSLMLGYGYT
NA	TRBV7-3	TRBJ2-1	ASSTQTGTGRHRGANEQF
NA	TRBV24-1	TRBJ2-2	ATSDSRKGAGELF
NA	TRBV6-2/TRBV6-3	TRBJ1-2	ASSKTAAYGYT
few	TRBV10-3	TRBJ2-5	AISERGFGNSQETQY
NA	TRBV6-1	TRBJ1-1	ASSSQGESTEAF
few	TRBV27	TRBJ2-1	ASSLRPGLAGLNEQF
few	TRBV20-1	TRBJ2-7	SAFIPLAGGYEQY
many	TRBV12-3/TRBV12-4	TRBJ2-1	ASSLPSQREQF
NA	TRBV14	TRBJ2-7	ASSPLTGKVNEQY
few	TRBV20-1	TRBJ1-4	SARAAEKLF
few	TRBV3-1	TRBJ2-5	ASSQVGTRETQY
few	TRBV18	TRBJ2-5	ASSGGETQY
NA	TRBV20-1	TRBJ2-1	SARESGGPSV
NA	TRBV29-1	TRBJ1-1	SVEGWASSEAF
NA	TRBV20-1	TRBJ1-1	SVFPNTEAF
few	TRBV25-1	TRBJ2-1	ASSESRGGRAFNEQF
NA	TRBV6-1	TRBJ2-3	ASGGATDTQY
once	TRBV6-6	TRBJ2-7	ASSHYTGGVYEQY
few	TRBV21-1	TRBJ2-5	ASSPGRAPIPRGETQY
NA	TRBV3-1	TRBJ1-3	ASSRAGQPFSGNTIY
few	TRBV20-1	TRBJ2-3	SARRGGGNDPSTDTQY
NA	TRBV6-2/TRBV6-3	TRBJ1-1	ASSRIALNTEAF
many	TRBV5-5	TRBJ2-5	ASSLPYQETQY
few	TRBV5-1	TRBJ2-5	ASTKLPVGGETQY
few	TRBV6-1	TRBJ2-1	ASATYNEQF
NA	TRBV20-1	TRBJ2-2	SALQGGAGELF
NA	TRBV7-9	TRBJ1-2	ASSPREEWYGYT
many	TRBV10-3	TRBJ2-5	AISESRGTNQETQY
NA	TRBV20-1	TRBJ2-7	SARDERSYEQY
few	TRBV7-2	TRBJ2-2	ASSGSETGELF
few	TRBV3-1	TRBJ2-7	AAAGSYEQY
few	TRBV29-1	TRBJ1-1	SVVLVLSSLEAF
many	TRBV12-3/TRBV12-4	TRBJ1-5	ASSLFGGQPQH
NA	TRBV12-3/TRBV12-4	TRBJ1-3	ASSLPGTGNTIY
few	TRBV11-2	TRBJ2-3	ASSTPGTPSTDTQY
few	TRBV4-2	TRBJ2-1	ASSQEGLAGNEQF
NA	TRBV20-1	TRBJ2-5	SASMGVGETQY
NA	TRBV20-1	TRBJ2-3	SVSGATSTDTQY
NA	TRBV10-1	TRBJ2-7	ASSDAISSYEQY
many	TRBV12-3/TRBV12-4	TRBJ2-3	ASRMPSTDTQY